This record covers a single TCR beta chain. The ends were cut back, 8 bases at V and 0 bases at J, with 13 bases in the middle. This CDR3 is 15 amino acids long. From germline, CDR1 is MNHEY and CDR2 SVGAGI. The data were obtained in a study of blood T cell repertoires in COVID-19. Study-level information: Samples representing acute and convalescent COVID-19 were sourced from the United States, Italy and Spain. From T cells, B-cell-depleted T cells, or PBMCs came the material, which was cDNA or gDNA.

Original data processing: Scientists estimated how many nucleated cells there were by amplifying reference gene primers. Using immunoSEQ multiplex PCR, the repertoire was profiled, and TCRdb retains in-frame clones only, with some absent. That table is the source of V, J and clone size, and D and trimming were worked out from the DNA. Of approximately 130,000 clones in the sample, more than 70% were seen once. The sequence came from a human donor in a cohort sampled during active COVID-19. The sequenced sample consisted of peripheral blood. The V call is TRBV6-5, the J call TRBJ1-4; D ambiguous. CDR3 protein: CASLEFPPTNEKLFF. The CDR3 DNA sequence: TGTGCCAGCCTGGAGTTTCCTCCAACTAATGAAAAACTGTTTTTT.